A selection of T cell receptor beta chains follows, all from one sample in a study of blood T cell repertoires in COVID-19. Only in-frame clones appear in the TCRdb table, and some are missing; sequencing was by immunoSEQ multiplex PCR. This table holds about 190,000 clones, 84% found once. The sample comprised peripheral blood. The receptors were gathered from a human donor in a cohort sampled during active COVID-19. Both conserved end residues are part of each CDR3. The D gene is left open where the match is weak. Expanded clones are given a class, and other clones once, few, many or no size at all.

D gene: TRBD2
V gene: TRBV18
J gene: TRBJ2-7
clone size: once
CDR3 DNA: TGTGCCAGCTCACCACTCGCTAGCGGGAAACCGGCCTACGAGCAGTACTTC
CDR3 protein: CASSPLASGKPAYEQYF

D gene: -
V gene: TRBV7-2
J gene: TRBJ2-3
clone size: -
CDR3 DNA: TGTGCCAGCAGCTCAGGGGTTAGCACAGATACGCAGTATTTT
CDR3 protein: CASSSGVSTDTQYF

D gene: TRBD1
V gene: TRBV9
J gene: TRBJ1-4
clone size: few
CDR3 DNA: TGTGCCAGCAGCGTCGGGACAGGGCAAAATGAAAAACTGTTTTTT
CDR3 protein: CASSVGTGQNEKLFF

D gene: TRBD2
V gene: TRBV2
J gene: TRBJ2-2
clone size: -
CDR3 DNA: TGTGCCAGCAGGGCCCCGGGACTAGCATACACCGGGGAGCTGTTTTTT
CDR3 protein: CASRAPGLAYTGELFF

D gene: -
V gene: TRBV19
J gene: TRBJ2-1
clone size: -
CDR3 DNA: TGTGCCAGTAGGAATCCCCCTTCGGGTAATGAGCAGTTCTTC
CDR3 protein: CASRNPPSGNEQFF

D gene: TRBD2
V gene: TRBV10-3
J gene: TRBJ2-1
clone size: -
CDR3 DNA: TGTGCCATCAGGCCTACAGCGGGAGGGATATACAATGAGCAGTTCTTC
CDR3 protein: CAIRPTAGGIYNEQFF

D gene: TRBD2
V gene: TRBV7-3
J gene: TRBJ2-2
clone size: few
CDR3 DNA: TGTGCCAGCAGCCAGGACGGAGCGGGGCTCGGGAGGGAGCTGTTTTTT
CDR3 protein: CASSQDGAGLGRELFF

D gene: -
V gene: TRBV28
J gene: TRBJ2-7
clone size: -
CDR3 DNA: TGTGCCAGCAGTTCCCCGCACCTGACAGGCTACTCCTACGAGCAGTACTTC
CDR3 protein: CASSSPHLTGYSYEQYF

D gene: -
V gene: TRBV25-1
J gene: TRBJ1-1
clone size: -
CDR3 DNA: TGTGCCAGCAGTGAACTGAGCGGCCGGGTTGAAGCTTTCTTT
CDR3 protein: CASSELSGRVEAFF

D gene: -
V gene: TRBV28
J gene: TRBJ1-5
clone size: -
CDR3 DNA: TGTGCCAGCAGTCAAAAGACAAGAAACAATCAGCCCCAGCATTTT
CDR3 protein: CASSQKTRNNQPQHF

D gene: -
V gene: TRBV19
J gene: TRBJ2-1
clone size: -
CDR3 DNA: TGTGCCAGTAGTGCTACTAAAGTCTCCTACAATGAGCAGTTCTTC
CDR3 protein: CASSATKVSYNEQFF

D gene: TRBD1
V gene: TRBV5-1
J gene: TRBJ2-5
clone size: -
CDR3 DNA: TGCGCCAGCAGCTTGATCGGACAGGGGCACCAAGAGACCCAGTACTTC
CDR3 protein: CASSLIGQGHQETQYF

D gene: TRBD1
V gene: TRBV19
J gene: TRBJ2-2
clone size: -
CDR3 DNA: TGTGCCACCGACCGGGACAGGAAAACCGGGGAGCTGTTTTTT
CDR3 protein: CATDRDRKTGELFF

D gene: TRBD1
V gene: TRBV18
J gene: TRBJ1-1
clone size: -
CDR3 DNA: TGTGCCAGCTCACAGCGAACAGGGGGTAATAACCCAGAAGCTTTCTTT
CDR3 protein: CASSQRTGGNNPEAFF

D gene: -
V gene: TRBV4-2
J gene: TRBJ1-2
clone size: -
CDR3 DNA: TGTGCCAGCAGGGACAATTGGGTGTCGTTGCACTATGGCTACACCTTC
CDR3 protein: CASRDNWVSLHYGYTF

D gene: -
V gene: TRBV19
J gene: TRBJ2-1
clone size: few
CDR3 DNA: TGTGCCAGTAGTATAGATCGTCCGTACAATGAGCAGTTCTTC
CDR3 protein: CASSIDRPYNEQFF

D gene: -
V gene: TRBV9
J gene: TRBJ2-7
clone size: -
CDR3 DNA: TGTGCCAGCAGCGAATGGGACTCTACCTTCTACGAGCAGTACTTC
CDR3 protein: CASSEWDSTFYEQYF

D gene: TRBD1
V gene: TRBV28
J gene: TRBJ2-7
clone size: -
CDR3 DNA: TGTGCCAGCAGTTTGGGGGGACAGGGAGGCTACGAGCAGTACTTC
CDR3 protein: CASSLGGQGGYEQYF

D gene: TRBD2
V gene: TRBV7-9
J gene: TRBJ2-3
clone size: -
CDR3 DNA: TGTGCCAGCAGCCATAATCTAGCGGGGGGTCCAGATACGCAGTATTTT
CDR3 protein: CASSHNLAGGPDTQYF

D gene: TRBD1
V gene: TRBV5-4
J gene: TRBJ1-4
clone size: -
CDR3 DNA: TGTGCCAGCAGCCGCGGGACAGTGAATGAAAAACTGTTTTTT
CDR3 protein: CASSRGTVNEKLFF

D gene: -
V gene: TRBV9
J gene: TRBJ1-2
clone size: -
CDR3 DNA: TGTGCCAGCAGCGCCGACCTCGGACTGTATGGCTACACCTTC
CDR3 protein: CASSADLGLYGYTF

D gene: TRBD1
V gene: TRBV5-4
J gene: TRBJ1-2
clone size: -
CDR3 DNA: TGTGCCAGCAGCCGTGGACAGGGAGACTATGGCTACACCTTC
CDR3 protein: CASSRGQGDYGYTF

D gene: TRBD1
V gene: TRBV5-1
J gene: TRBJ1-4
clone size: -
CDR3 DNA: TGCGCCAGCAGCTCTCAGGGGGCGGATGGTGAAAAACTGTTTTTT
CDR3 protein: CASSSQGADGEKLFF

D gene: -
V gene: TRBV7-8
J gene: TRBJ2-3
clone size: -
CDR3 DNA: TGTGCCCCCCGCGGGGTTGCAGATACGCAGTATTTT
CDR3 protein: CAPRGVADTQYF